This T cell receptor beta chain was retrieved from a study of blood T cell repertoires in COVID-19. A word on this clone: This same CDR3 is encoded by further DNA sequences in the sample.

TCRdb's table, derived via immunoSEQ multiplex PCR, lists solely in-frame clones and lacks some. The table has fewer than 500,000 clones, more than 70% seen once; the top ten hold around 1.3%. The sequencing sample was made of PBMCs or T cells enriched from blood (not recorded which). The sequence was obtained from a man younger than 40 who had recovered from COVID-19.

CDR3 coding DNA: TGTGCCAGCAGTTTTCGGGGGAACACTGAAGCTTTCTTT. This translates into CASSFRGNTEAFF. This chain joins TRBV12-3 or TRBV12-4 and TRBJ1-1; D is unresolved. There are 13 residues in the CDR3. The V gene lost 3 bases and the J gene lost 1 base, with 6 bases spanning the gap.